This is a list of T cell receptor beta chains from one sample in a study of identical twins' blood T cells. One entry per CDR3 protein, called by TCRdb with MiXCR from the 5' RACE reads. This sample carries a few hundred thousand distinct CDR3 sequences, approximately 30% of them seen once, and the ten largest clones take about 6%. Specimen: PBMCs. Receptor source: a woman between 18 and 55 years old in good health. CDR3s leave out the opening cysteine and the closing phenylalanine or tryptophan. A D gene is named only where the DNA matches it firmly.

TRBV9 NA ASSVTQGSTEVF
TRBV12-5 NA ASALSGQPQH
TRBV20-1 TRBD2 SARVAGGRSYNEQF
TRBV18 NA ASSTDRRNNEQF
TRBV27 TRBD1 ASSSWDREARPEAF
TRBV29-1 TRBD1 SLSPGQDPLSTDTQY
TRBV20-1 TRBD2 SASTREDSYNEQF
TRBV7-9 TRBD1 ASSLGGTGPNQPQH
TRBV28 NA ASLSSWNTGELF
TRBV7-2 NA ASSFSGLSSDTHY
TRBV29-1 NA SMKGSSYNEQF
TRBV7-9 TRBD1 ASSTKGQGLNTEAF
TRBV20-1 NA SAGDLGANTGELF
TRBV19 NA ASSALGGASYEQY
TRBV11-2 NA ASSLYPPGGNQPQH
TRBV13 NA ASSADNEQF
TRBV20-1 NA SATSGYT
TRBV29-1 NA SVGVNSGNTIY
TRBV7-9 NA ATNEQF
TRBV4-3 NA ASSQLGTDTQY
TRBV7-2 TRBD2 ASSLVSGNYEQY
TRBV12-5 NA ASGPRGGLSSYNEQF
TRBV11-1 NA ASSFQGTLNTEAF
TRBV6-5 NA ASSYSEGVISGNTIY
TRBV6-2/TRBV6-3 NA AIRQAGSYNEQF
TRBV29-1 NA SATGEAGYGYT
TRBV13 TRBD1 ASSPSGQGDEKLV
TRBV2 NA ASSAPGQRGNYGYT
TRBV13 NA ASSLDRRPLH
TRBV20-1 NA SARDLSGTNYGYT